Listed here are 3 T cell receptor beta chains from one sample, sequenced in a study of CD8 T cells in ankylosing spondylitis. TCRdb itself ran the 5' RACE reads through MiXCR, one entry per CDR3 protein. The top ten hold 16% of the sample, which has 150,000 to 250,000 distinct CDR3 sequences, 9.5% to 15% seen once. Material: blood, either unsorted or a sorted T cell fraction (not recorded which). These receptors all come from a male donor with ankylosing spondylitis or in good health (not recorded which).

The chain recombines TRBV7-9 with TRBJ2-3, with 7 bases fitting TRBD1. Unmatched junction bases numbered 12, after V lost 0 bases and J lost 6 bases. CDR3 size: 17 residues. In germline, CDR1 is SEHNR, CDR2 FQNEAQ (reference sequence). This CDR3 reads CASSLASGQGGPDTQYF. The DNA of the CDR3 is TGTGCCAGCAGCTTAGCGTCGGGCCAAGGGGGCCCCGATACGCAGTATTTT.

This clonotype was counted between two and nine times. The J gene is TRBJ2-7, the V gene TRBV7-9, with 7 bases lining up with TRBD1. The CDR3 spans 13 residues. V shed 9 bases and J 6 bases; nucleotides not matched to a gene: 11. Per germline, CDR1 SEHNR and CDR2 FQNEAQ (reference sequence). CDR3 sequence reads: CASSGTEIFEQYF. The CDR3 bases are TGTGCCAGTTCCGGGACAGAAATTTTCGAGCAGTACTTC.

This clonotype was recorded at least ten times. The chain combines TRBV7-9 with TRBJ1-4; no firm D call. The V end lost 1 base, the J end lost 8 bases, and 11 bases lay between the germline ends. Germline CDR1 is SEHNR and CDR2 is FQNEAQ (reference sequence). The CDR3 spans 14 residues. CDR3 in DNA: TGTGCCAGCAGCTTAGAGGCGGCGGGGGAAAAACTGTTTTTT. Translation gives CASSLEAAGEKLFF.